This entry features one T cell receptor (beta chain) sequence. Its antigen remains undetermined. The record has no base qualities; no much larger clone is one base away. Peripheral blood and lesional scalp punch biopsies were obtained from patients with alopecia areata. PBMCs were isolated by density centrifugation and stained for CD3, CD4 and CD8, after which CD4+ and CD8+ T cells were sorted on a FACSAria. The untreated alopecia areata patients were recruited through a multicenter biomarker study. In four or five patients from the biomarker study, the blood CD8+ T cells went through an additional sort into NKG2D-low and NKG2D-high fractions. These data come from a study of CD8+ T cells in alopecia areata (dated by TCRdb to the late 2010s). Background on the whole study: High-throughput TCRbeta sequencing was used to examine T cell clonal expansion in alopecia areata in both the C3H/HeJ mouse model and human patients. Scalp tissue and sorted CD4+ and CD8+ peripheral blood T cells from patchy and totalis/universalis alopecia areata patients and from healthy controls were covered by human TCRbeta sequencing. Scalp clonality was compared across normal scalp (n=4), patchy alopecia areata scalp (n=8), and alopecia totalis/universalis scalp (n=8). RNA came from the PAXgene miRNA kit for fixed scalp, the miRNeasy kit for PBMCs, and the RNeasy kit for mouse skin. Amplification of TCRbeta CDR3 regions was done by immunoSEQ multiplex PCR using 35 Vbeta forward primers and 13 Jbeta reverse primers. On the study overall, not on this receptor specifically: Shared TCR sequences between patients were less evident than in mice, which may be partly attributable to HLA diversity in the patient population. Unlike mouse skin, which is dominated by gammadelta T cells, normal human skin has resident alphabeta T cells that are also sequenced, and this complicates analysis of the scalp TCR repertoire. Lesional scalp, especially in alopecia totalis/universalis, showed higher clonality and more expanded CD8+ clones than normal scalp, suggesting antigenic drive.

The CDR3 sequence holds 16 residues, the cysteine and phenylalanine included. The retained sequence is limited to the CDR3, 48 bases, with the frame set at the first base. The CDR1 and CDR2 encoded by the germline V gene (reference sequence) are GTSNPN and SVGIG. V is reduced by 0 bases and J by 2 bases, leaving a spacing of 17 bases between them. The method behind the library was the immunoSEQ multiplex PCR assay. For TCR sequencing, RNA was extracted from every sample and reverse transcribed into cDNA to serve as template. SuperScript III was used to make first-strand cDNA, primed with a 2:1 mix of oligo-dT and random hexamers. A synthetic immune receptor repertoire was used to gauge amplification bias, and whatever bias remained was removed computationally. On the study's bioinformatics: After raw reads were preprocessed to remove errors, the CDR3 was defined following IMGT conventions as running from the conserved cysteine to phenylalanine. Clonality was computed as 1 minus the Shannon entropy, with the entropy normalized by log2 of the number of productive unique TCRs. Scalp TCRbeta sequences were cross-referenced with sorted blood CD4 and CD8 repertoires so that the CD4 or CD8 identity of scalp clones could be inferred. TCRdb took this table from immuneACCESS and kept in-frame rearrangements with V and J called. Such tables lack part of the clones; where checked against another copy, unresolved V genes explain under half of the gap, and the rest is unexplained. V, J and clone size derive from that table, while D and trimming were established from the DNA sequence. For this sample the table gives 100,000 to 150,000 clones, of which around 50% were detected only once. The biggest ten clones account for approximately 10% of the sample.

The source is a human donor with alopecia areata. The material sequenced was NKG2D-low CD8+ T cells sorted from blood. The cell subset or site tag for this specimen amounts to: sorted CD8+ NKG2D-low blood T cells. Recombination connected TRBV30 to TRBJ2-7, and the D gene may be TRBD2, 5 bases matching. The CDR3 region reads CAWSVGSAIQTYEQYF. The nucleotides are TGTGCCTGGAGTGTAGGTAGCGCCATACAAACCTACGAGCAGTACTTC. The reference TRBV30 and TRBJ2-7 proteins fill in what lies around the CDR3, so the full variable domain reads SQTIHQWPATLVQPVGSPLSLECTVEGTSNPNLYWYRQAAGRGLQLLFYSVGIGQISSEVPQNLSASRPQDRQFILSSKKLLLSDSGFYLCAWSVGSAIQTYEQYFGPGTRLTVT.